The 12 T cell receptor beta chains given below trace back to one sample, sequenced in a study of identical twins (TCRdb year 2016). The library was prepared using 5' RACE. The run used an Illumina HiSeq 2000. The raw public data were reprocessed by TCRdb itself: fastp quality trimming at Q25, MiXCR clonotype calling, in-frame beta chains only. Each record represents a unique CDR3 protein, reported with the most common genes and DNA among its rows. In all, the sample holds 350,000 to 450,000 distinct CDR3 sequences, and about 18% of those were seen once. The top ten clonotypes cover 10% to 15% of the sample. The sample was naive T cells sorted from blood. What the cell subset or site label conveys for this sample: cells isolated with a human naive T-cell isolation kit. Every receptor here comes from a man in his fifties or sixties in good health.

This clonotype was seen more than once but under ten times. This chain links TRBV29-1 with TRBJ2-3; 9 bases align to TRBD1. Germline CDR1 reads SQVTM; CDR2 reads ANQGSEA. CDR3 length equals 14 residues. J was trimmed by 3 bases and V by 6 bases; bases with no gene match: 7. The CDR3 here is CSVGQGWGTDTQYF. In DNA, the CDR3 is TGCAGCGTAGGACAGGGGTGGGGGACAGATACGCAGTATTTT.

This clonotype was recorded at least ten times. The rearrangement joins TRBV5-1 to TRBJ2-7; 7 nucleotides agree with TRBD2. CDR3 size: 18 residues. Trimming removed 5 bases from V and 1 base from J; junction bases left unmatched: 18. Germline CDR1 SGHRS, CDR2 YFSETQ. The CDR3 spells CASSWPSVSGAGSYEQYF. The CDR3 DNA follows: TGCGCCAGCAGTTGGCCCTCGGTTTCTGGAGCGGGGTCCTACGAGCAGTACTTC.

The chain recombines TRBV28 with TRBJ2-7, with 10 positions matching TRBD2. This CDR3 comprises 15 residues. Trimming cost V 5 bases and J 7 bases; bases outside gene matches: 11. The germline V gene has CDR1 MDHEN and CDR2 SYDVKM. In nucleotides, the CDR3 is TGTGCCAGCAGTCCCCCCCCTAGCGGGAGAGGGGAGCAGTACTTC. Its translation is CASSPPPSGRGEQYF.

This clonotype was detected a few times. V usage is TRBV20-1 and J usage is TRBJ2-7, with 13 bases that match TRBD2. Germline-derived CDR1 and CDR2 are DFQATT and SNEGSKA (reference sequence). Trimming took 3 bases from V and 2 from J; bases not matched to a gene: 13. The CDR3 is made up of 18 amino acids. The CDR3 sequence: CSASLIGLAGARTYEQYF. The CDR3 region has the DNA TGCAGTGCTAGTCTTATCGGACTAGCGGGAGCCCGGACCTACGAGCAGTACTTC.

This clonotype was detected ten times or more. The gene calls are TRBV15 and TRBJ1-2, with D possibly matching TRBD1 (6 bases). The CDR3 consists of 16 residues. The V end lost 0 bases, the J end lost 3 bases, and 14 bases lay between the germline ends. Germline V lookup: CDR1 LNHNV, CDR2 YYDKDF (reference sequence). CDR3: CATSRDLGPGDYGYTF. Here the CDR3 DNA reads TGTGCCACCAGCAGAGATTTAGGCCCAGGGGACTATGGCTACACCTTC.

This clonotype was recorded at least ten times. The chain uses TRBV5-1 and TRBJ2-7; 9 bases agree with TRBD2. The CDR3 sequence is 14 residues long. CDR1 is SGHRS, CDR2 YFSETQ, per germline. J was trimmed by 9 bases and V by 0 bases; bases with no gene match: 7. CDR3 region: CASSLEGTSTVQYF. The CDR3, as DNA: TGCGCCAGCAGCTTGGAAGGGACTAGCACCGTGCAGTACTTC.

This clonotype was observed a handful of times. The genes are TRBV7-2 and TRBJ2-7, with 9 bases matching TRBD2. V trimming: 3 bases; J trimming: 4 bases; junction bases outside the gene matches: 7. Germline lookup yields CDR1 SGHTA and CDR2 FQGNSA. The CDR3 has 15 amino acids. This CDR3 is CASSLTSGQGYEQYF. For the CDR3, the DNA is TGTGCCAGCAGCTTGACTAGCGGCCAAGGTTACGAGCAGTACTTC.

This clonotype came up many times. V is TRBV4-3 and J is TRBJ2-1; D is undetermined. Germline CDR1 and CDR2: LGHNA and YSLEER. The V end was cut by 0 bases, the J end by 2 bases, with 8 bases between. CDR3 length: 15 residues. Here the CDR3 reads CASSQDSSTYNEQFF. For the CDR3, the DNA is TGCGCCAGCAGCCAAGACAGCTCAACCTACAATGAGCAGTTCTTC.

This clonotype was counted ten times or more. V is TRBV10-3 and J is TRBJ2-2; a weak D match, TRBD1 (5 bases). Trimming took off 5 bases at V and 1 base at J, with 11 bases between the two ends. The CDR3 loop spans 15 amino acids. CDR1 is ENHRY and CDR2 is SYGVKD in the germline V gene. The CDR3 coding sequence is TGTGCCATCAGTCGACAGCCACAGAACACCGGGGAGCTGTTTTTT. It codes for CAISRQPQNTGELFF.

The rearrangement links TRBV20-1 to TRBJ1-2; 7 bases are a match to TRBD1. V trimming: 5 bases; J trimming: 7 bases; junction bases outside the gene matches: 7. The CDR3 is 12 residues long. The germline V gene has CDR1 DFQATT and CDR2 SNEGSKA (reference sequence). This CDR3 reads CSAWDSEGGYTF. The CDR3 DNA reads TGCAGTGCTTGGGACAGCGAAGGTGGCTACACCTTC.

This clonotype was counted many times. V is TRBV5-1 and J is TRBJ1-2; TRBD1 matches at 9 bases. The CDR3 contains 15 residues. The germline CDR1 and CDR2 sequences are SGHRS and YFSETQ. Trimming at V came to 4 bases and at J to 6 bases, leaving 10 bases not matched to a gene. The CDR3: CASSHSGTGIDGYTF. CDR3 DNA sequence: TGCGCCAGCAGCCATTCCGGGACAGGGATAGATGGCTACACCTTC.

Only a few counts were recorded for this clonotype. The rearrangement links TRBV6-1 to TRBJ2-3, with D unresolved. The germline V gene encodes CDR1 MNHNS and CDR2 SASEGT. The V and J ends lost 6 bases and 3 bases respectively, with 16 bases between them. This CDR3 has 15 residues. The DNA for the CDR3 is TGTGCCAGCAGGTCTACCGGTATCGGGACAGATACGCAGTATTTT. Translation: CASRSTGIGTDTQYF.